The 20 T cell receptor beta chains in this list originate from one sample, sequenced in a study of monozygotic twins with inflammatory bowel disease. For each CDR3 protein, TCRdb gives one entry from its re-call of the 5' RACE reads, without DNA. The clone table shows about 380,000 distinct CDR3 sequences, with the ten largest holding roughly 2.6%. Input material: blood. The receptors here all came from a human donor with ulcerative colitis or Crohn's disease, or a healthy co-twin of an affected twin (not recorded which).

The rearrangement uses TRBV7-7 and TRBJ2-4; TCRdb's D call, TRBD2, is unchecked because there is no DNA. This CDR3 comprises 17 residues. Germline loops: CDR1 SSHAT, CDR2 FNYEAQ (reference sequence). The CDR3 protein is CASSPRGATSEKNIQYF.

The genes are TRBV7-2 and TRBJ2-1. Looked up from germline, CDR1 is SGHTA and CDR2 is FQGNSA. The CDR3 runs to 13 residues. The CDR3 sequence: CASSLRFKNEQFF.

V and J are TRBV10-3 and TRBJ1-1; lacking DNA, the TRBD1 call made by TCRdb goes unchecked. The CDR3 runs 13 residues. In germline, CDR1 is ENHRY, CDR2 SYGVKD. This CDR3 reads CAISVRGDTEAFF.

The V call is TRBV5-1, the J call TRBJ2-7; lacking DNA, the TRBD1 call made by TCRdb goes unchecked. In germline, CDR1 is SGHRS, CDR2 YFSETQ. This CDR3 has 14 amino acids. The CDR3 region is CASSLRQGLGEQYF.

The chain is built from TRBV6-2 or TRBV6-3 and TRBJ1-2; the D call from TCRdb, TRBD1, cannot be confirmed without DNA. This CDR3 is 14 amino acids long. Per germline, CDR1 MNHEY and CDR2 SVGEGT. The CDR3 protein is CASSSQLAPYGYTF.

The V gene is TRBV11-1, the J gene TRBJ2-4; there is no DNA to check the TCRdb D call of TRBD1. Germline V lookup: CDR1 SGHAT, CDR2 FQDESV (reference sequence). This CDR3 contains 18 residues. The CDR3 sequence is CASSPLVGGERAKNIQYF.

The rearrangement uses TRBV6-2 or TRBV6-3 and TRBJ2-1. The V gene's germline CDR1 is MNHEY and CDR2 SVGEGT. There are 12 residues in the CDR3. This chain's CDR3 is CASSDIDNEQFF.

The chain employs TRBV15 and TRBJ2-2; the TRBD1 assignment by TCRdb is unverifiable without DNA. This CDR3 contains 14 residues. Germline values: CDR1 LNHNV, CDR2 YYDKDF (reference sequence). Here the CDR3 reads CATSPPSGSGELFF.

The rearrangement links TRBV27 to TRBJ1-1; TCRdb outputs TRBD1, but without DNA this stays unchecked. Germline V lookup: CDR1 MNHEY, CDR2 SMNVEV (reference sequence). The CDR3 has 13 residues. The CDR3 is CASSLSFRDEAFF.

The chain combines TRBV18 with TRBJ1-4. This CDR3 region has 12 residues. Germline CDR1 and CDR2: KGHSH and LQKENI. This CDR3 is CASSPVHEKLFF. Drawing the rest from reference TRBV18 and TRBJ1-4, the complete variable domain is NAGVMQNPRHLVRRRGQEARLRCSPMKGHSHVYWYRQLPEEGLKFMVYLQKENIIDESGMPKERFSAEFPKEGPSILRIQQVVRGDSAAYFCASSPVHEKLFFGSGTQLSVL.

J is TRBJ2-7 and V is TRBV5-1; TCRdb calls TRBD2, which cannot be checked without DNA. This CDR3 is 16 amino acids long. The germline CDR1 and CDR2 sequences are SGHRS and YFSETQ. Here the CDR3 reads CASSLAYGGTAYEQYF.

This CDR3 is CASSLYGGGNSPLHF. The genes are TRBV7-2 and TRBJ1-6; as DNA is missing, the TRBD1 call by TCRdb cannot be tested. The CDR3 loop spans 15 amino acids. The germline CDR1 and CDR2 sequences are SGHTA and FQGNSA.

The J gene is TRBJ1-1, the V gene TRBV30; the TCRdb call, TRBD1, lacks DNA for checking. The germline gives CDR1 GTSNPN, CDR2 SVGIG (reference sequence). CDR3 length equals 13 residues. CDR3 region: CASAPTVNTEAFF.

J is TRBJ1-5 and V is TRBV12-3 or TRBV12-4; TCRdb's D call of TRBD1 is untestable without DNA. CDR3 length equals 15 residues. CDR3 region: CASSMRTGGFQPQHF.

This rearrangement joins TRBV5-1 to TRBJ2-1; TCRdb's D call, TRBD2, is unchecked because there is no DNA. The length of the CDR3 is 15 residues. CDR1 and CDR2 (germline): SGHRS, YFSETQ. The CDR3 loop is CASSFIGGAYNEQFF.

CDR3 residues: CSAPGAGQENYEQYF. The chain couples TRBV20-1 to TRBJ2-7; TCRdb reports TRBD1, a call that lacks DNA to check it against. In germline, CDR1 is DFQATT, CDR2 SNEGSKA (reference sequence). The CDR3 has 15 residues.

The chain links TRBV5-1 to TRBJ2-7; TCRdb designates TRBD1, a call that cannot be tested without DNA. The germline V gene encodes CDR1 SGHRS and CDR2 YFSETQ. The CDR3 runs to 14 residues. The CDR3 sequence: CASSLSGGDLEQYF.

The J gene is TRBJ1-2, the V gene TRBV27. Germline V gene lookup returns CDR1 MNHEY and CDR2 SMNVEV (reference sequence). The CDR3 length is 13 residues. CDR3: CASSLYPPDGYTF.

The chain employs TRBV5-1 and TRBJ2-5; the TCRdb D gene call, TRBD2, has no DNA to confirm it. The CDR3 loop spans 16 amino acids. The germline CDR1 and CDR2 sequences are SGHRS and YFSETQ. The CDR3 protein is CASSLVRAGGQETQYF.

The CDR3: CASRGAGRSNEQFF. The chain combines TRBV28 with TRBJ2-1; the D call of TRBD2 rests on TCRdb alone, since no DNA is present to check it. Germline CDR1 MDHEN, CDR2 SYDVKM. CDR3 length equals 14 residues.